The 6 T cell receptor beta chains reported below all come from one sample, sequenced in a study of blood T cell repertoires in COVID-19. Repertoires were generated with immunoSEQ multiplex PCR, while TCRdb's copy carries only in-frame clones and drops some. The table lists about 290,000 clones, 89% of them singletons. Material: peripheral blood. These receptor sequences come from a woman aged 25-40 years with COVID-19, enrolled during active disease.

The CDR3 is CASSPRTSGGAEYF. CDR3 nucleotide sequence: TGTGCCAGCTCACCGCGGACTAGCGGGGGGGCCGAGTATTTT. V usage is TRBV18 and J usage is TRBJ2-3; 15 bases are shared with TRBD2. The germline V gene encodes CDR1 KGHSH and CDR2 LQKENI. This CDR3 has 14 amino acids. The V and J ends lost 3 bases and 13 bases, in that order; junction bases with no gene match: 5.

The rearrangement joins TRBV11-2 to TRBJ1-2, with unresolved D. Between the trimmed V and J ends, which lost 1 base and 2 bases, there was a span of 11 bases. The CDR3 totals 15 residues. Germline V gene lookup returns CDR1 SGHAT and CDR2 FQNNGV. CDR3 region: CASSLGYRENYGYTF. CDR3 sequence (DNA): TGTGCCAGCAGCTTAGGGTACAGAGAAAACTATGGCTACACCTTC.

V is TRBV29-1 and J is TRBJ2-1; no clear D. Germline CDR1 and CDR2: SQVTM and ANQGSEA. V was shortened by 2 bases and J by 2 bases, with 13 bases between the two germline ends. The CDR3 extends over 15 amino acids. The CDR3 DNA is TGCAGCGTTGAACGGGTTAACCGACCCTACAATGAGCAGTTCTTC. Protein: CSVERVNRPYNEQFF.

The gene calls are TRBV30 and TRBJ1-1; D possibly corresponds to TRBD1 (5 bases). The V gene lost 2 bases and the J gene lost 4 bases, with 17 bases spanning the gap. CDR1 is GTSNPN, CDR2 SVGIG, per germline (reference sequence). This CDR3 spans 15 amino acids. This CDR3 is CAWSPRRGARTEAFF. The CDR3 nucleotides are TGTGCCTGGAGTCCGAGAAGGGGCGCCCGCACTGAAGCTTTCTTT.

V gene TRBV6-6 combines with J gene TRBJ1-1; tentative D call: TRBD1 (5 bases). The germline gives CDR1 MNHNY, CDR2 SVGAGI (reference sequence). This CDR3 is 13 amino acids long. The V and J ends lost 4 bases and 1 base respectively, with 7 bases between them. The CDR3 reads CASSFTGNTEAFF. DNA of the CDR3: TGTGCCAGCAGTTTCACAGGGAACACTGAAGCTTTCTTT.

The J gene is TRBJ1-5, the V gene TRBV19; 7 bases are shared with TRBD1. The CDR3 is made up of 15 amino acids. Germline V lookup: CDR1 LNHDA, CDR2 SQIVND (reference sequence). V was pared by 2 bases and J by 2 bases, with 3 bases of the junction left unmatched. CDR3 in amino acids: CASSILGGGNQPQHF. The CDR3 DNA is TGTGCCAGTAGTATATTAGGGGGCGGCAATCAGCCCCAGCATTTT.